This is a list of T cell receptor beta chains from one sample in a study of T cell repertoires in cytomegalovirus infection. TCRdb used MiXCR to reprocess the reads, holding one entry per CDR3 protein. The sample contains about half a million distinct CDR3 sequences, 33% of which appear only once. These receptors' antigens are unknown. The source was cultured PBMCs, collected from culture after CMV antigen stimulation. All receptors derive from a human donor in good health (CMV status not recorded). Some clones in this sample may be carry-over from other donors' samples. Both conserved end residues are part of each CDR3. The D gene is left open where the match is weak. Only some rows state a clone size, as once, few, many or a class for expanded clones.

j_call clone_size v_call d_call cdr3_aa cdr3_nt
TRBJ2-3 . TRBV7-9 TRBD2 CASSPTSGRAMTDTQYF TGTGCCAGCAGCCCAACTAGCGGGAGGGCCATGACAGATACGCAGTATTTT
TRBJ1-1 few TRBV6-6 TRBD1 CASSYSTGANTEAFF TGTGCCAGCAGTTACTCGACAGGGGCGAACACTGAAGCTTTCTTT
TRBJ1-4 few TRBV19 . CASSGQGATNEKLFF TGTGCCAGTAGTGGGCAGGGAGCGACTAATGAAAAACTGTTTTTT
TRBJ1-2 few TRBV7-2 . CASSLSRADGYTF TGTGCCAGCAGCCTTTCCCGGGCGGATGGCTACACCTTC
TRBJ1-2 . TRBV12-3/TRBV12-4 . CASRSSGARSYGYTF TGTGCCAGCCGATCATCAGGGGCTAGGAGCTATGGCTACACCTTC
TRBJ2-7 . TRBV14 . CASSLVNSYEQYF TGTGCCAGCAGTCTCGTTAACTCCTACGAGCAGTACTTC
TRBJ1-5 many TRBV7-9 . CASSLGGGSNQPQHF TGTGCCAGCAGCCTGGGAGGAGGGAGCAATCAGCCCCAGCATTTT
TRBJ2-3 many TRBV7-2 . CASSFLGAVSTDTQYF TGTGCCAGCAGCTTTCTCGGGGCGGTGAGCACAGATACGCAGTATTTT
TRBJ2-3 many TRBV27 . CASSLWWADTQYF TGTGCCAGCAGTTTATGGTGGGCCGATACGCAGTATTTT
TRBJ2-1 many TRBV7-9 TRBD2 CASSPMGTSGRSNEQFF TGTGCCAGCAGCCCTATGGGCACTAGCGGGAGATCAAATGAGCAGTTCTTC
TRBJ2-1 . TRBV7-2 TRBD2 CASSSQPSGSNEQFF TGTGCCAGCAGCTCGCAGCCGAGCGGGAGTAATGAGCAGTTCTTC
TRBJ2-1 . TRBV10-2 TRBD2 CASSDSGTSGYIREQFF TGCGCCAGCAGCGACTCCGGGACTAGCGGGTATATCAGGGAGCAGTTCTTC
TRBJ2-5 many TRBV7-2 TRBD1 CASTPQGAPQETQYF TGTGCCAGCACCCCTCAGGGGGCCCCACAAGAGACCCAGTACTTC
TRBJ1-5 . TRBV2 . CASSETGFFQPQHF TGTGCCAGCAGTGAAACGGGGTTTTTTCAGCCCCAGCATTTT
TRBJ1-4 . TRBV19 . CASSTSGSDATTNEKLFF TGTGCCAGTAGTACCTCAGGGTCCGATGCTACAACTAATGAAAAACTGTTTTTT
TRBJ2-3 few TRBV11-2 TRBD2 CASSLVAGTSGSAEFHSEDTQYF TGTGCCAGCAGCTTAGTCGCCGGGACTAGCGGGAGCGCAGAGTTTCATTCGGAGGATACGCAGTATTTT
TRBJ1-2 few TRBV6-5 . CASTPLRTASYGYTF TGTGCCAGCACCCCACTAAGGACAGCCAGCTATGGCTACACCTTC
TRBJ1-2 few TRBV7-9 . CASSPSGEGGGNYGYTF TGTGCCAGCAGCCCGTCAGGGGAAGGGGGAGGAAACTATGGCTACACCTTC
TRBJ2-6 . TRBV6-5 . CASSPRDTLGGANVLTF TGTGCCAGCAGCCCTCGGGACACCCTAGGAGGGGCCAACGTCCTGACTTTC
TRBJ2-6 . TRBV27 TRBD1 CASSLGQGARGANVLTF TGTGCCAGCAGCCTGGGACAGGGGGCGCGAGGGGCCAACGTCCTGACTTTC
TRBJ2-1 . TRBV25-1 . CANVIADSSYNEQFF TGTGCCAACGTCATAGCGGATAGCTCCTACAATGAGCAGTTCTTC
TRBJ2-2 few TRBV12-3/TRBV12-4 . CASNVVPTGELFF TGTGCCAGCAACGTCGTTCCCACCGGGGAGCTGTTTTTT
TRBJ2-6 few TRBV7-3 . CASSLGIPGAGANVLTF TGTGCCAGCAGCTTAGGTATTCCCGGTGCTGGGGCCAACGTCCTGACTTTC
TRBJ2-1 few TRBV7-8 . CASSWYGPNEQFF TGTGCCAGCAGCTGGTATGGGCCCAATGAGCAGTTCTTC
TRBJ1-1 few TRBV29-1 TRBD1 CSVKGQGATEAFF TGCAGCGTTAAGGGACAGGGGGCAACTGAAGCTTTCTTT
TRBJ2-1 few TRBV7-6 . CASSRNEFGEQFF TGTGCCAGCAGCCGTAACGAGTTTGGCGAGCAGTTCTTC
TRBJ2-7 few TRBV29-1 TRBD1 CSVVGQGAYEQYF TGCAGCGTTGTGGGGCAGGGGGCCTACGAGCAGTACTTC
TRBJ2-5 . TRBV10-3 TRBD1 CAISGKGTEQETQYF TGTGCCATCAGTGGCAAAGGGACAGAACAAGAGACCCAGTACTTC
TRBJ1-6 few TRBV7-6 . CASSSGQGLDSPLHF TGTGCCAGCAGCAGCGGGCAGGGGTTAGATTCACCCCTCCACTTT
TRBJ2-2 . TRBV19 . CASRVGLPTGELFF TGTGCCAGTAGGGTCGGGCTACCCACCGGGGAGCTGTTTTTT
TRBJ1-1 few TRBV15 . CATSRTTEAFF TGTGCCACCAGCAGAACTACTGAAGCTTTCTTT